This TCR beta chain came from a study of T cells after yellow fever vaccination. One entry per CDR3 protein results from TCRdb running MiXCR on the 5' RACE reads. This table has roughly 250,000 distinct CDR3 sequences, roughly 13% appearing once. The clonotype comes from a young man who received the YFV17D yellow fever vaccine. This specimen consisted of CD4+ T cells sorted from PBMCs, obtained 45 days after the yellow fever booster vaccination.

Here the CDR3 reads CASNTLAANNEQFF. DNA of the CDR3: TGTGCCAGCAACACTCTAGCAGCGAACAATGAGCAGTTCTTC. V usage is TRBV7-9 and J usage is TRBJ2-1; tentative D call: TRBD2 (5 bases). The CDR3 sequence is 14 residues long. Trimming took off 7 bases at V and 5 bases at J, with 15 bases between the two ends. The germline V gene has CDR1 SEHNR and CDR2 FQNEAQ (reference sequence).